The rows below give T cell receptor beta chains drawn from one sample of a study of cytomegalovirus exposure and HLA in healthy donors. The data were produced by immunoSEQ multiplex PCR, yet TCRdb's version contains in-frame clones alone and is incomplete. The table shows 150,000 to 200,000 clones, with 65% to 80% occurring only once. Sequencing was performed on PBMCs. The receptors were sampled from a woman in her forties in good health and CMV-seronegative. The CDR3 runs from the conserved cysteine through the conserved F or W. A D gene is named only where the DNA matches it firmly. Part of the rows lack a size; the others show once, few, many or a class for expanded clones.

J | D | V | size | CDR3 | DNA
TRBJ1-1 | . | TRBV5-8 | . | CASSLGGPQMNTEAFF | TGTGCCAGCAGCTTGGGAGGTCCTCAAATGAACACTGAAGCTTTCTTT
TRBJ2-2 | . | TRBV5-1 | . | CASSLADQGVGELFF | TGCGCCAGCAGCTTGGCCGATCAAGGAGTCGGGGAGCTGTTTTTT
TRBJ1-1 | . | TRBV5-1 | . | CASSPGHAMNTEAFF | TGCGCCAGCAGCCCGGGACACGCAATGAACACTGAAGCTTTCTTT
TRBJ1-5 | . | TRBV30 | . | CAWTAGYNQPQHF | TGTGCCTGGACGGCGGGCTACAATCAGCCCCAGCATTTT
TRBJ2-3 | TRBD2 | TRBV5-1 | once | CASSTSGRADTQYF | TGCGCCAGCAGCACTAGCGGGAGAGCAGATACGCAGTATTTT
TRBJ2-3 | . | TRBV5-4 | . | CASSPDRRFPQYF | TGTGCCAGCAGCCCTGATAGGCGGTTCCCTCAGTATTTT
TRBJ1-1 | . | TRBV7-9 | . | CASSLQGRDTEAFF | TGTGCCAGCAGCTTGCAGGGGAGGGACACTGAAGCTTTCTTT
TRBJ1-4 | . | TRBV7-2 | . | CASSRLGQINEKLFF | TGTGCCAGCAGCCGTCTCGGACAGATTAATGAAAAACTGTTTTTT
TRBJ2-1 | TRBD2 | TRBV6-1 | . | CASSEVTSGNTEQFF | TGTGCCAGCAGTGAAGTAACTAGCGGGAACACTGAGCAGTTCTTC
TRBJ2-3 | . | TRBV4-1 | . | CASSQDSSGNTQYF | TGCGCCAGCAGCCAAGACAGTTCGGGAAATACGCAGTATTTT
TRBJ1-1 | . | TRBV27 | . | CASSPSVQREAFF | TGTGCCAGCAGTCCCTCCGTCCAGCGTGAAGCTTTCTTT
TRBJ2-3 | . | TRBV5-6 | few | CASSWAATDTQYF | TGTGCCAGCAGTTGGGCTGCTACAGATACGCAGTATTTT
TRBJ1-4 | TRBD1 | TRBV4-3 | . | CASSLSTGREKLFF | TGCGCCAGCAGCCTTTCGACAGGGCGCGAAAAACTGTTTTTT
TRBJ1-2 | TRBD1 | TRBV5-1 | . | CASSLGPPGQGNYGYTF | TGCGCCAGCAGCTTGGGACCCCCGGGACAGGGGAACTATGGCTACACCTTC
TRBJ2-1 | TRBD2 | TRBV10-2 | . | CASSERRGSEEQFF | TGCGCCAGCAGTGAGCGGCGCGGGAGTGAGGAGCAGTTCTTC
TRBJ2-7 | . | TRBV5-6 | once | CASSLTLQGGVSYEQYF | TGTGCCAGCAGCTTGACCCTACAGGGTGGGGTATCCTACGAGCAGTACTTC
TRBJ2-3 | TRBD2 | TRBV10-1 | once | CATMPIEESSGRLDTQYF | TGCGCCACTATGCCCATCGAGGAGAGTAGCGGGAGGTTAGATACGCAGTATTTT
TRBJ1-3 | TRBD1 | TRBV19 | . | CASSLGTGGLVTIYF | TGTGCCAGTAGTCTAGGGACAGGGGGACTTGTCACCATATATTTT
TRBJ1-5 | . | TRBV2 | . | CASKGEGGMGQPQHF | TGTGCCAGCAAGGGGGAAGGCGGTATGGGCCAGCCCCAGCATTTT
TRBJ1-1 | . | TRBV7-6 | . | CASSEGQTEAFF | TGTGCCAGCAGCGAGGGACAAACTGAAGCTTTCTTT
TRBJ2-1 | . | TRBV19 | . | CASSIFGQGYNEQFF | TGTGCCAGTAGTATATTCGGGCAGGGTTACAATGAGCAGTTCTTC
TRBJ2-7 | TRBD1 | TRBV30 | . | CALAGTGGWNEQYF | TGTGCCCTTGCTGGGACAGGGGGGTGGAACGAGCAGTACTTC
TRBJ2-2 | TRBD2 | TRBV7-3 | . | CASSLRGGRAVAGELFF | TGTGCCAGCAGCTTAAGGGGCGGGAGGGCCGTTGCCGGGGAGCTGTTTTTT
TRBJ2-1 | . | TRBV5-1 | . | CASREGVRGNNEQFF | TGCGCCAGCAGGGAAGGGGTCAGGGGAAACAATGAGCAGTTCTTC
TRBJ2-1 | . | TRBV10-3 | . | CAISESRGQFF | TGTGCCATCAGTGAGAGCAGGGGGCAGTTCTTC
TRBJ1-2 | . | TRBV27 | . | CASTRLKRGNYGYTF | TGTGCCAGCACGAGATTAAAACGGGGAAACTATGGCTACACCTTC
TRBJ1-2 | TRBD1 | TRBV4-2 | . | CASSQVEGAGGYTF | TGTGCCAGCAGCCAAGTCGAGGGGGCGGGGGGCTACACCTTC
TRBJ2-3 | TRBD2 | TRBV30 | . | CAWSVRAGADTQYF | TGTGCCTGGAGTGTACGAGCGGGAGCTGATACGCAGTATTTT
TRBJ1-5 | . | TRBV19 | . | CASSVYGGWSNQPQHF | TGTGCCAGTAGTGTCTACGGGGGTTGGAGCAATCAGCCCCAGCATTTT
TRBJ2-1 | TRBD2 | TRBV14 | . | CASSRLTSGVYNEQFF | TGTGCCAGCAGCCGCCTAACTAGCGGGGTCTACAATGAGCAGTTCTTC
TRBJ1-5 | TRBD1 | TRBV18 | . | CASSPQTGNQPQHF | TGTGCCAGCTCACCACAGACAGGGAATCAGCCCCAGCATTTT
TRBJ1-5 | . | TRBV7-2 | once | CASSFEGPPREPQHF | TGTGCCAGCAGCTTTGAAGGACCCCCGAGGGAGCCCCAGCATTTT
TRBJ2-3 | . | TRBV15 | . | CATRRRETDTQYF | TGTGCCACCAGACGGAGGGAAACAGATACGCAGTATTTT
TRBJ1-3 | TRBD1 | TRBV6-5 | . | CASSRDRRSDTIYF | TGTGCCAGCAGTCGGGACAGGAGGTCGGACACCATATATTTT
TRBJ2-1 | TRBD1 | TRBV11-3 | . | CASSLAGTGEFF | TGTGCCAGCAGCCTCGCCGGGACAGGGGAGTTCTTC
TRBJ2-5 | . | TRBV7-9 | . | CASSLRAGQASQYQETQYF | TGTGCCAGCAGCTTAAGGGCGGGGCAAGCTTCTCAGTACCAAGAGACCCAGTACTTC
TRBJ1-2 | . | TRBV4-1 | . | CASSQDWQAGYGYTF | TGCGCCAGCAGCCAAGACTGGCAGGCTGGCTATGGCTACACCTTC
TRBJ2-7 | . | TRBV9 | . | CASSVGSVSYEQYF | TGTGCCAGCAGCGTAGGGTCAGTCTCCTACGAGCAGTACTTC
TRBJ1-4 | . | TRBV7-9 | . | CSVGNEKLFF | TGTAGCGTGGGTAATGAAAAACTGTTTTTT
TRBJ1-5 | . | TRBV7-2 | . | CASSLQASNQPQHF | TGTGCCAGCAGCTTACAAGCAAGCAATCAGCCCCAGCATTTT
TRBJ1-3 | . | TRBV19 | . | CASSIAEGIFNTIYF | TGTGCCAGTAGTATAGCGGAGGGTATCTTCAACACCATATATTTT
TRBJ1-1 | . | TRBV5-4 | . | CASSSTDEAFF | TGTGCCAGCAGCTCTACCGATGAAGCTTTCTTT
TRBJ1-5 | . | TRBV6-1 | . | CASSESGRFQPQHF | TGTGCCAGCAGTGAATCCGGGAGGTTTCAGCCCCAGCATTTT
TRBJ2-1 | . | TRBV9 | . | CASSVGSLASEQFF | TGTGCCAGCAGCGTAGGATCCTTGGCCAGTGAGCAGTTCTTC
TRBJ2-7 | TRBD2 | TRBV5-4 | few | CASSWGLAVEEQYF | TGTGCCAGCAGCTGGGGACTAGCGGTGGAGGAGCAGTACTTC
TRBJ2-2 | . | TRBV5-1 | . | CASSSGFDTGELFF | TGCGCCAGCAGCTCAGGTTTCGACACCGGGGAGCTGTTTTTT
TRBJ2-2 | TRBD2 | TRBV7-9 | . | CASSLRGASGNTGELFF | TGTGCCAGCAGCTTACGCGGGGCTAGCGGGAACACCGGGGAGCTGTTTTTT
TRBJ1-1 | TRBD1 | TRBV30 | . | CAWSPGGAISEAFF | TGTGCCTGGAGCCCAGGGGGCGCAATAAGTGAAGCTTTCTTT
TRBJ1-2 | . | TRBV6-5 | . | CASTKGGEKVYGYTF | TGTGCCAGCACTAAGGGGGGGGAAAAGGTCTATGGCTACACCTTC
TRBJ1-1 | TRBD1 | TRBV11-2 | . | CASSPRQGANTEAFF | TGTGCCAGCAGCCCAAGACAGGGCGCCAACACTGAAGCTTTCTTT
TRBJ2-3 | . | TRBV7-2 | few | CASSSTGTDTQYF | TGTGCCAGCAGCTCAACAGGCACAGATACGCAGTATTTT
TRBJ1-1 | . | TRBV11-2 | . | CASSLPGSVNTEAFF | TGTGCCAGCAGCTTACCAGGGTCGGTGAACACTGAAGCTTTCTTT
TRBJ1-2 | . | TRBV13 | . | CASSVVTENYGYTF | TGTGCCAGCAGTGTCGTGACAGAAAACTATGGCTACACCTTC
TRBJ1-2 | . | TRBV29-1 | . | CSPGGEGQGGYTF | TGCAGCCCGGGCGGGGAGGGTCAGGGTGGCTACACCTTC
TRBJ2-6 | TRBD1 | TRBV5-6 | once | CASSLLQGAGANVLTF | TGTGCCAGCAGCTTACTACAGGGGGCTGGGGCCAACGTCCTGACTTTC
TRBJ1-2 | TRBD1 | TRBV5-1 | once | CASSSGGQGIGGYTF | TGCGCCAGCAGCTCGGGGGGACAGGGGATCGGTGGCTACACCTTC
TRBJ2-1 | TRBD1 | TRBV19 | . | CASSLNSGQGMRASYNEQFF | TGTGCCAGTAGTCTCAACTCGGGACAGGGGATGAGGGCCTCCTACAATGAGCAGTTCTTC
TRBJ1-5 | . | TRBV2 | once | CASSDSGPNQPQHF | TGTGCCAGCAGTGATTCAGGGCCCAATCAGCCCCAGCATTTT
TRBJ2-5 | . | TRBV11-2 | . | CASAPRLNSETQYF | TGTGCCAGTGCTCCAAGACTTAACTCGGAGACCCAGTACTTC
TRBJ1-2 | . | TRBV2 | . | CASAREPLRGYTF | TGTGCCAGCGCCCGGGAGCCCCTAAGAGGCTACACCTTC